This T cell receptor beta chain was profiled in a study of shared clonotypes between healthy human individuals. Study-wide background: CD4 naive cells filled three plates per donor, CD4 memory three, CD8 naive two and CD8 memory one.

V lost 4 bases, J lost 4 bases, and 2 bases stayed unmatched. The V gene's germline CDR1 is MNHEY and CDR2 SVGAGI. The CDR3 has 14 residues. Worth noting for this clone: Other DNA sequences in the same sample also yield this CDR3.

Using around 180 ng DNA, around 30,000 T cell genomes, the sorted-subset replicate PCRs were run. Clones were sequenced by immunoSEQ multiplex PCR, and TCRdb holds only the in-frame ones, with some missing. The data show roughly 2,500,000 clones, over 85% seen once. The receptor comes from a man between 18 and 29 years old in good health. Some clones in this sample may be carry-over from other donors' samples. This chain links TRBV6-5 with TRBJ2-7, with TRBD1 matching 12 bases. Sequencing was performed on naive CD4+ T cells from PBMCs. As for subset: CD45RA+ positively selected. The CDR3 loop reads CASSWDRGPYEQYF. DNA for the CDR3: TGTGCCAGCAGTTGGGACAGGGGGCCGTACGAGCAGTACTTC.